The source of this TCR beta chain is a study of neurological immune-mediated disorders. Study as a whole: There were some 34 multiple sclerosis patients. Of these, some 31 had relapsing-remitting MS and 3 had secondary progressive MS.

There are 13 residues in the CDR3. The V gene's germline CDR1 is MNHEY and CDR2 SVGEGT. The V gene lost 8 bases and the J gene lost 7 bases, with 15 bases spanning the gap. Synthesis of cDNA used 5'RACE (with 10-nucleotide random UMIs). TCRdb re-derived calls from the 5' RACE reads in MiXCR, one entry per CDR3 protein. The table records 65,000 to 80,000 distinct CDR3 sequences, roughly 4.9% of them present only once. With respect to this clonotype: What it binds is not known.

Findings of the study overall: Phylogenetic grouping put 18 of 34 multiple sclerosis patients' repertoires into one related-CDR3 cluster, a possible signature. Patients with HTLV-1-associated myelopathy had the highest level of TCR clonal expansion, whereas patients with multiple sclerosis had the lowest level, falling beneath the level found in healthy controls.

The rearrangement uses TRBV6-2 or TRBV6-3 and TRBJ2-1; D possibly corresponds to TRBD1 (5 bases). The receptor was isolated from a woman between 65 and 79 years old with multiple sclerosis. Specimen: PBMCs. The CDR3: CASQRASGNEQFF. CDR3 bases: TGTGCCAGCCAACGGGCGTCAGGGAATGAGCAGTTCTTC.